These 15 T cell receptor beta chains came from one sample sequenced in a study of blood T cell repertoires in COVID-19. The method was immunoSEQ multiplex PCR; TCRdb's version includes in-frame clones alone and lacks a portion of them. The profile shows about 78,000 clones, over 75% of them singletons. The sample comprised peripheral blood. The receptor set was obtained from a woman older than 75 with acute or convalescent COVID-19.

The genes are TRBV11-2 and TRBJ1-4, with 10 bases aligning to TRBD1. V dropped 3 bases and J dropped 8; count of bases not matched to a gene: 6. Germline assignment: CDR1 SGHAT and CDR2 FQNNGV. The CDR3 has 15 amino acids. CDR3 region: CASSFRGTGVEKLFF. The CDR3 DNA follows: TGTGCCAGCAGCTTCCGCGGGACAGGGGTCGAAAAACTGTTTTTT.

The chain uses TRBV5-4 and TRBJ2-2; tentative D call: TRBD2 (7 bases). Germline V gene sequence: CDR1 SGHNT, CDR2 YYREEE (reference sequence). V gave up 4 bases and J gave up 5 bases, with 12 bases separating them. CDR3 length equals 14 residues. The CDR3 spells CASSLRGGTGELFF. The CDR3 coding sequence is TGTGCCAGCAGCCTAAGGGGGGGTACCGGGGAGCTGTTTTTT.

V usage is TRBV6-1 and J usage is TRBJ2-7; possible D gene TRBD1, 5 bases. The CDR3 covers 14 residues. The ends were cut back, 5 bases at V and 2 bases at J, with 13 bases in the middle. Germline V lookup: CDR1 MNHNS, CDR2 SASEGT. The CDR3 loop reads CASSHQGTPYEQYF. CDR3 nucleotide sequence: TGTGCCAGCAGTCATCAGGGAACGCCCTACGAGCAGTACTTC.

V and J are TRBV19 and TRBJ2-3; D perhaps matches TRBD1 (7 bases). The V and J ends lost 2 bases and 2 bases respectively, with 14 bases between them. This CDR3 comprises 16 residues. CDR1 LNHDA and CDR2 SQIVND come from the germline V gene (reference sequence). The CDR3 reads CASSITGEALTDTQYF. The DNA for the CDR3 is TGTGCCAGTAGTATAACAGGGGAGGCACTCACAGATACGCAGTATTTT.

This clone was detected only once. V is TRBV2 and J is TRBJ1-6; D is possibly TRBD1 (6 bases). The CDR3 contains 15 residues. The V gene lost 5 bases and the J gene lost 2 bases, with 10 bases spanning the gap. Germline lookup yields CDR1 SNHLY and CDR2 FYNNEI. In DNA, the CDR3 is TGTGCCAGCAGTAGTCAGGGGACCTATAATTCACCCCTCCACTTT. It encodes CASSSQGTYNSPLHF.

CDR3 nucleotide sequence: TGTGCCAGCAGTGACAGGGACGGGAGGTACGAGCAGTACTTC. As protein: CASSDRDGRYEQYF. The chain uses TRBV2 and TRBJ2-7; TRBD2 aligns across 7 bases. Per germline, CDR1 SNHLY and CDR2 FYNNEI. There are 14 residues in the CDR3. V shed 3 bases, J shed 4 bases, and the junction held 6 bases outside the gene matches.

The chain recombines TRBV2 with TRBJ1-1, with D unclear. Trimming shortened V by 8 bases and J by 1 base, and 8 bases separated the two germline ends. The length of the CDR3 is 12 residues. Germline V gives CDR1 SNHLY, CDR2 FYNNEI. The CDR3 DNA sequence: TGTGCCAGCCTCTATAAGAACACTGAAGCTTTCTTT. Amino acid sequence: CASLYKNTEAFF.

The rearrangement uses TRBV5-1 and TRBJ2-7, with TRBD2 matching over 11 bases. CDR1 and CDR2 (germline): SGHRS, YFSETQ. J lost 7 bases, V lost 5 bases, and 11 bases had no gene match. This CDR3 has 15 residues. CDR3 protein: CASSLLAGDRGEQYF. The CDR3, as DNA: TGCGCCAGCAGTTTACTAGCGGGAGATAGGGGGGAGCAGTACTTC.

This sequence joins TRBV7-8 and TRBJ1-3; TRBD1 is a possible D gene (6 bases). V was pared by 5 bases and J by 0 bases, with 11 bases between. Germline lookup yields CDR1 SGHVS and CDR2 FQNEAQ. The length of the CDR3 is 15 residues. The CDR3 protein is CASSRDRTSGNTIYF. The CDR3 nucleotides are TGTGCCAGCAGCCGCGACAGGACCTCTGGAAACACCATATATTTT.

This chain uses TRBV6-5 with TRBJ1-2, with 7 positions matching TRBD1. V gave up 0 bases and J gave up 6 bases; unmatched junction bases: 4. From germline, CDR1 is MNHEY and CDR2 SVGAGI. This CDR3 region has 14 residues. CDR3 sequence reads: CASSYSGTANGYTF. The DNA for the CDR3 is TGTGCCAGCAGTTACTCCGGGACAGCGAATGGCTACACCTTC.

The CDR3 region has the DNA TGTGCCAGTAGGAGACAGGGTGAAACTGAAGCTTTCTTT. The encoded protein is CASRRQGETEAFF. V gene TRBV19 combines with J gene TRBJ1-1; 7 nucleotides line up with TRBD1. The CDR3 spans 13 residues. Germline loops: CDR1 LNHDA, CDR2 SQIVND (reference sequence). After removal of 6 bases from V and 5 bases from J, the junction contained 6 bases not matched to a gene.

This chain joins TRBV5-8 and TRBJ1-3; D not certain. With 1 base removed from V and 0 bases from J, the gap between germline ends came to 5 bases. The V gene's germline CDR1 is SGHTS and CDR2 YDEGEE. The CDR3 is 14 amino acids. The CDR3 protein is CASSLQHSGNTIYF. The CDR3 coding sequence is TGTGCCAGCAGCTTGCAACACTCTGGAAACACCATATATTTT.

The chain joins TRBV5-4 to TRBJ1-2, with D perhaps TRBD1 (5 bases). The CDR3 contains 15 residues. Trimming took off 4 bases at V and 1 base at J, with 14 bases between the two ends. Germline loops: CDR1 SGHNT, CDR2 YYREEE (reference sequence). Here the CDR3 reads CASSTAGVVNYGYTF. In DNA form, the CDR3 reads TGTGCCAGCAGCACCGCGGGGGTAGTTAACTATGGCTACACCTTC.

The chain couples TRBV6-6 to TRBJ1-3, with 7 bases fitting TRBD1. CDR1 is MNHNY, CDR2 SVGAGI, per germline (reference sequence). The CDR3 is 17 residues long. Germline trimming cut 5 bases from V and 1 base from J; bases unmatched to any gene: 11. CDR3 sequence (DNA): TGTGCCAGCAGTCGCTTCTGGGACAGTTTGTCTGGAAACACCATATATTTT. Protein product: CASSRFWDSLSGNTIYF.

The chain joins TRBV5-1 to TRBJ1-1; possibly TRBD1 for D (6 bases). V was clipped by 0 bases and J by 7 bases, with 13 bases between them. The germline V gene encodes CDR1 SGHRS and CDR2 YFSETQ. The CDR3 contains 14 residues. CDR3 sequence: CASSLEVQGLEAFF. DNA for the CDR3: TGCGCCAGCAGCTTGGAGGTACAGGGCCTTGAAGCTTTCTTT.